This TCR beta chain stems from a study of CD8 T cells in ankylosing spondylitis. TCRdb re-called the 5' RACE reads with MiXCR, one entry per CDR3 protein. The sample contains around 300,000 distinct CDR3 sequences, 20% to 25% of which appear only once. Germline CDR1 SNHLY, CDR2 FYNNEI. With 5 bases removed from V and 5 bases from J, the gap between germline ends came to 15 bases. There are 14 residues in the CDR3. This clonotype was recorded a few times. The rearrangement joins TRBV2 to TRBJ2-5; no clear D gene. The clonotype comes from a female donor with ankylosing spondylitis or in good health (not recorded which). Material: blood, either unsorted or a sorted T cell fraction (not recorded which). CDR3 loop: CASSLTVLGETQYF. CDR3 bases: TGTGCCAGCAGTTTGACCGTTCTGGGGGAGACCCAGTACTTC.